This T cell receptor (beta chain) was profiled in a study of long-term antiretroviral therapy in people with HIV (dated by TCRdb to between 2022 and 2023). For the wider study: Collection of the earliest samples took place about a decade ahead of the 2015 WHO recommendation for immediate ART, at a time when ART was typically delayed until CD4 counts fell. Whether ART initiation and durable HIV suppression were associated with changes in peripheral blood TRB repertoire composition and diversity was tested in a retrospective serial study. A total of 150 to 200 cryopreserved PBMC samples were contributed to the cohort by 30 adults with confirmed HIV infection, with samples collected serially over a mean of roughly six years (range 1-12). Among the 30 to 35 participants with HIV, fewer than twelve were female. No cross-contamination during QIAcube processing was shown when test extractions of a monoclonal T-cell line were performed alongside around 30 polyclonal samples.

The investigation overall reported the following: The samples span the years 2004 to 2017, and the ART regimens used at that time may not be as effective as current regimens. The repertoire was dominated across all time points by expanded TRB clones identified before ART initiation, although this dominance was seen to fluctuate and to decrease in many PLHIV after ART. Because cell numbers in pre-ART samples were limited, unsorted PBMC were profiled instead of sorted CD4+ and CD8+ T cells. No data were available on ART adherence, viral resistance or therapy changes, limiting inferences about post-ART repertoire changes. Since PBMC availability was limited, sequencing covered only the TCR beta chain, with no alpha chain pairing. ART initiation was associated with a significant increase in TRB diversity, but diversity stayed significantly below transplant donor controls even after long-term ART. HIV repertoires had narrower CDR3 length ranges than controls, and the network structure suggested an antigen-experienced repertoire that shifted only slightly toward naive after ART.

CDR1 and CDR2, per the germline V gene, are SGHRS and YFSETQ. V is reduced by 4 bases and J by 7 bases, leaving a spacing of 18 bases between them. Its CDR3 holds 14 amino acids, cysteine through phenylalanine. The DNA shown is the 42-base CDR3, in frame from base 1. About this clone itself: The clone's antigen remains unknown. Within one base of it there is no much larger clone, and no base qualities were kept.

To be included, a participant needed at least one PBMC sample from before ART initiation plus at least two post-ART samples. All participants with HIV were treated in the United States of America. Cryopreserved samples of about 0.95-10 million PBMC were thawed and washed before DNA extraction. At the time of the earliest PBMC sample, participants with HIV were aged between roughly 20 and 54 years. Each participant contributed PBMC samples from 1-4 timepoints before ART initiation and 2-8 timepoints after ART initiation, with a median of 7 samples. For every participant, serial HIV viral load, CD4+ T-cell count, ART history and demographic data were obtained. Using a Qiagen kit on a QIAcube, genomic DNA was extracted from unsorted PBMC, with samples processed in batches of 12. The immunoSEQ hsTCRB v3.0 assay was used at survey level resolution for TRB variable region sequencing. The targeted TRB sequencing depth was roughly 40,000-55,000 T-cell genomes per sample. Pooled TRB libraries were sequenced on an Illumina MiSeq with a v3 150-cycle kit. In the authors' own workflow: Repertoire analysis ran in R within a reproducible Nextflow workflow covering QC, data transformation and analysis. LymphoSeq2, an R package for exploring AIRR-Seq data, was used to implement custom analyses. A few samples yielding fewer than 5000 total TRB sequences were excluded, leaving 188 analyzed HIV repertoires. Among the approximately 190 retained HIV repertoires, more than 55 were collected before ART initiation and some 130 after ART initiation. Repertoires were downsampled to 5000 TRB nucleotide sequences, with summary statistics averaged over 100 downsampling iterations. TRB sequences were retained for analysis only if CDR3 regions of at least seven amino acids were present. A Shannon entropy-derived clonality score and the Gini coefficient were used to measure diversity. In repertoire networks, the top 5000 CDR3 amino acid sequences were linked whenever an edit distance of one separated two sequences. GLIPH2 predicted antigen specificity groups and MHC restriction for TRB CDR3 amino acid sequences. CDR3 amino acid sequences were matched against VDJdb and McPAS-TCR to flag known CMV, EBV, HIV or tissue antigen associations. Pre-ART, post-ART and control groups were compared with Wilcoxon signed-rank tests and Holm-Bonferroni correction. This is the immuneACCESS table as TCRdb keeps it, with only in-frame sequences that have V and J called. A part of the clones is gone; compared with another copy, unresolved V genes explain less than half, and the rest is unexplained. V and J calls and clone size are given by that table; D and trimming were obtained from the DNA. This sample holds tens of thousands of clones; 90% to 95% were observed only once. The top ten clonotypes cover 2.7% of the sample.

The V and J segments used are TRBV5-1 and TRBJ2-7; TRBD2 is a possible D gene, resting on 5 matching bases. Sequencing used unsorted PBMCs, obtained 3.7 years after starting antiretroviral therapy. This clonotype originated in a woman in her forties or fifties with HIV. The DNA sequence reads TGCGCCAGCAGCCTTCGAGCGACCACGGGAGAGCAGTACTTC. Translated, this gives CASSLRATTGEQYF. Where the CDR3 stops, the reference TRBV5-1 and TRBJ2-7 genes take over; the full variable domain is KAGVTQTPRYLIKTRGQQVTLSCSPISGHRSVSWYQQTPGQGLQFLFEYFSETQRNKGNFPGRFSGRQFSNSRSEMNVSTLELGDSALYLCASSLRATTGEQYFGPGTRLTVT.